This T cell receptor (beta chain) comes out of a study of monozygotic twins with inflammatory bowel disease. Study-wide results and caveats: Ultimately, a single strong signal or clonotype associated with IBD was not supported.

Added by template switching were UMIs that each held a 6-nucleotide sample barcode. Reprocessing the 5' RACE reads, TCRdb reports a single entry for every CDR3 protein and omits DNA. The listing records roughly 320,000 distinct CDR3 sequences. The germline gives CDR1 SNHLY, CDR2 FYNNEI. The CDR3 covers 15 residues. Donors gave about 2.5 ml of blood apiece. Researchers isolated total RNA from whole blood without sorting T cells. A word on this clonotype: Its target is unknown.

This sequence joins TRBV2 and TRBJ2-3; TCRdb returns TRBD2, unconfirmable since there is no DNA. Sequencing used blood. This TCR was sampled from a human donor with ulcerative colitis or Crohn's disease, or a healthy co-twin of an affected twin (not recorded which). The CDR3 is CASSRLAGGKDTQYF.